This passage covers 30 T cell receptor beta chains from one sample sequenced in a study of T cell repertoires in cytomegalovirus infection. In TCRdb, the reads were re-called with MiXCR into one record per CDR3 protein. The sample yields roughly 280,000 distinct CDR3 sequences, about 13% seen once. What was sequenced was PBMCs. Receptors were obtained from a human donor in good health (CMV status not recorded). Some clones in this sample may be carry-over from other donors' samples.

This clonotype was seen only a few times. This chain connects TRBV20-1 to TRBJ1-1, with D unresolved. Germline lookup yields CDR1 DFQATT and CDR2 SNEGSKA (reference sequence). V shed 3 bases and J shed 7 bases, with 9 bases lying between them. The CDR3 spans 11 residues. As DNA, the CDR3 is TGCAGTGCTAGTCTCGGCAGTGAAGCTTTCTTT. It is translated as CSASLGSEAFF.

This clonotype was recorded at least ten times. One end of the junction fails to match germline, which may point to a read error. The V call is TRBV7-2, the J call TRBJ2-7, with 7 bases that match TRBD2. The CDR3 is 16 residues long. CDR1 is SGHTA and CDR2 is FQGNSA in the germline V gene. Here the CDR3 DNA reads TGTGCCAGCACCTTAGTGGGCGGGGGTAGCTCCTACGAGCAGTACTTC. Its translation: CASTLVGGGSSYEQYF.

The table lists this clonotype with many counts. The chain has TRBV10-3 and TRBJ2-3; 7 bases line up with TRBD2. The junction had 5 bases not matched to a gene; V was cut back by 2 bases and J by 3 bases. From germline, CDR1 is ENHRY and CDR2 SYGVKD. The CDR3 extends over 15 amino acids. CDR3 residues: CAISEGPAGTDTQYF. The DNA of the CDR3 is TGTGCCATCAGTGAGGGACCAGCGGGAACAGATACGCAGTATTTT.

This clonotype has just a few counts. The chain has TRBV4-1 and TRBJ1-2; D perhaps matches TRBD1 (6 bases). V lost 0 bases and J 6 bases, leaving 14 bases between the germline ends. The CDR3 consists of 15 residues. Germline values: CDR1 MGHRA, CDR2 YSYEKL. This chain's CDR3 is CASSQEDSRSNGYTF. The CDR3 region has the DNA TGCGCCAGCAGCCAAGAGGACAGTAGGAGTAATGGCTACACCTTC.

The chain carries TRBV6-6 and TRBJ1-2; D ambiguous. CDR3 length equals 13 residues. Germline V gene lookup returns CDR1 MNHNY and CDR2 SVGAGI (reference sequence). Trimming stripped 10 bases from V and 7 bases from J, with 19 bases between. The CDR3 DNA sequence: TGTGCCATCGCCCGGGCAGGTCGAGCTGGCTACACCTTC. Translated: CAIARAGRAGYTF.

V gene TRBV6-5 combines with J gene TRBJ2-7; D is perhaps TRBD2 (6 bases). This CDR3 has 17 residues. The germline V gene encodes CDR1 MNHEY and CDR2 SVGAGI. V was cut by 2 bases and J by 2 bases, with 19 bases left in between. The CDR3 DNA sequence: TGTGCCAGCAGTTACCCCCCCGGCCGTGGAGGGACCTACGAGCAGTACTTC. Its protein product is CASSYPPGRGGTYEQYF.

This clonotype has ten or more counts. The rearrangement uses TRBV28 and TRBJ1-2, with 7 bases identical to TRBD1. Germline V gene lookup returns CDR1 MDHEN and CDR2 SYDVKM. CDR3 length equals 16 residues. The V segment lost 5 bases and the J segment 5 bases; nucleotides outside the gene matches: 14. The CDR3 protein is CASSPVGRGNPYGYTF. Here the CDR3 DNA reads TGTGCCAGCAGTCCAGTAGGCAGGGGGAACCCGTATGGCTACACCTTC.

In its sample, this clonotype was seen many times. This chain joins TRBV19 and TRBJ2-1; D is unresolved. V was shortened by 5 bases and J by 0 bases, with 8 bases between the two germline ends. CDR3 length equals 14 residues. Germline values: CDR1 LNHDA, CDR2 SQIVND (reference sequence). CDR3 DNA: TGTGCCAGTAGTGCTTGGAGCTCCTACAATGAGCAGTTCTTC. Translating it yields CASSAWSSYNEQFF.

This clonotype was seen ten or more times. The chain combines TRBV12-3 or TRBV12-4 with TRBJ2-3; 7 nucleotides match TRBD2. This CDR3 has 13 residues. V shed 3 bases, J shed 6 bases, and the junction held 3 bases outside the gene matches. CDR3 amino acids: CASSFWGGDTQYF. The CDR3 coding sequence is TGTGCCAGCAGTTTTTGGGGAGGGGATACGCAGTATTTT.

A few counts support this clonotype. V usage is TRBV7-9 and J usage is TRBJ2-1, with TRBD2 identical over 11 bases. The germline V gene encodes CDR1 SEHNR and CDR2 FQNEAQ (reference sequence). The CDR3 sequence is 16 residues long. The ends lost 5 bases at V and 8 bases at J; junction bases unmatched: 11. The CDR3 sequence is CASSTGTSGPRDEQFF. Here the CDR3 DNA reads TGTGCCAGCAGCACAGGGACTAGCGGTCCGAGGGATGAGCAGTTCTTC.

The gene calls are TRBV29-1 and TRBJ2-5; tentatively, D is TRBD1 (6 bases). From germline, CDR1 is SQVTM and CDR2 ANQGSEA. Trimming pared 6 bases from V and 2 bases from J, leaving 16 bases between. This CDR3 region has 14 residues. The CDR3 protein is CSVRGQGRQETQYF. CDR3 in DNA: TGCAGCGTCCGAGGGCAGGGGAGACAAGAGACCCAGTACTTC.

This clonotype was detected many times. The V and J genes are TRBV4-3 and TRBJ1-4; D not resolved. The V gene lost 1 base and the J gene lost 8 bases, with 8 bases spanning the gap. The CDR3 contains 13 residues. CDR1 LGHNA and CDR2 YSLEER come from the germline V gene. The CDR3 loop is CASSQASFEKLFF. The CDR3 nucleotides read TGCGCCAGCAGCCAAGCTTCGTTCGAAAAACTGTTTTTT.

This clonotype was recorded many times. This chain connects TRBV7-2 to TRBJ2-5; 7 nucleotides line up with TRBD1. This CDR3 has 14 amino acids. Looked up from germline, CDR1 is SGHTA and CDR2 is FQGNSA. Germline trimming cut 3 bases from V and 5 bases from J; bases unmatched to any gene: 6. CDR3 region: CASSLWQGEETQYF. The CDR3 DNA follows: TGTGCCAGCAGCTTGTGGCAGGGGGAGGAGACCCAGTACTTC.

Many counts were recorded for this clonotype. The J gene is TRBJ2-1, the V gene TRBV7-8, with a weak D call TRBD2 (7 bases). The CDR3 covers 16 residues. Germline V CDR1 and CDR2: SGHVS, FQNEAQ. Trimming removed 1 base from V and 3 bases from J, with 13 bases in between. CDR3 sequence reads: CASSLERGAIYNEQFF. CDR3 DNA: TGTGCCAGCAGCTTAGAACGGGGGGCGATCTACAATGAGCAGTTCTTC.

This clonotype occurred a few times. The chain carries TRBV6-2 or TRBV6-3 and TRBJ2-1; TRBD2 aligns across 10 bases. J was trimmed by 9 bases and V by 8 bases; bases with no gene match: 10. This CDR3 region has 14 residues. Germline V gives CDR1 MNHEY, CDR2 SVGEGT. CDR3 nucleotide sequence: TGTGCCAGCGAACTAGCGGGAAAATTATCTGAGCAGTTCTTC. This sequence encodes CASELAGKLSEQFF.

The table lists this clonotype with many counts. The chain links TRBV5-1 to TRBJ2-1, with D maybe TRBD1 (6 bases). The CDR3 length is 13 residues. From germline, CDR1 is SGHRS and CDR2 YFSETQ. Trimming shortened V by 6 bases and J by 6 bases, and 13 bases separated the two germline ends. The CDR3 loop is CASNLQGGNEQFF. CDR3 coding DNA: TGCGCCAGCAACCTACAGGGCGGCAATGAGCAGTTCTTC.

The genes are TRBV7-9 and TRBJ2-1, with D possibly being TRBD1 or TRBD2 (6 bases each). The length of the CDR3 is 17 residues. Germline CDR1 is SEHNR and CDR2 is FQNEAQ (reference sequence). Deletions cut 6 bases from V and 8 bases from J, with 26 bases between. In DNA, the CDR3 is TGTGCCAGCAGGCTCTTAGGGGGAGGACACACCACGGATGAGCAGTTCTTC. The encoded protein is CASRLLGGGHTTDEQFF. The full variable domain, in which reference TRBV7-9 and TRBJ2-1 provide the parts outside the CDR3, is DTGVSQNPRHKITKRGQNVTFRCDPISEHNRLYWYRQTLGQGPEFLTYFQNEAQLEKSRLLSDRFSAERPKGSFSTLEIQRTEQGDSAMYLCASRLLGGGHTTDEQFFGPGTRLTVL.

The rearrangement joins TRBV5-6 to TRBJ2-7, with TRBD2 matching over 12 bases. The CDR3 sequence is 16 residues long. The ends lost 3 bases at V and 3 bases at J; junction bases unmatched: 7. CDR1 is SGHDT and CDR2 is YYEEEE in the germline V gene. CDR3 in DNA: TGTGCCAGCAGCTCCTTGGGACTAGCGGGTTTCTACGAGCAGTACTTC. Protein product: CASSSLGLAGFYEQYF.

This clonotype was seen a single time. The chain combines TRBV2 with TRBJ2-1; D is unresolved. The CDR3 runs 12 residues. The V gene's germline CDR1 is SNHLY and CDR2 FYNNEI. V was cut by 8 bases and J by 10 bases, with 15 bases left in between. CDR3 sequence reads: CASLKGEGEQFF. CDR3 DNA sequence: TGTGCCAGCCTTAAGGGTGAAGGGGAGCAGTTCTTC.

This clonotype was observed at least ten times. J is TRBJ1-1 and V is TRBV12-3 or TRBV12-4; D unclear. The V end was cut by 5 bases, the J end by 2 bases, with 9 bases between. The CDR3 is 13 amino acids. The CDR3 sequence is CASSALGNTEAFF. Written as DNA, the CDR3 is TGTGCCAGCAGTGCCCTTGGAAACACTGAAGCTTTCTTT.

This clonotype has more than one count but fewer than ten. The V gene is TRBV6-1, the J gene TRBJ2-7; the D gene is possibly TRBD2 (6 bases). Trimming removed 8 bases at V and 4 bases at J, with 18 bases between. This CDR3 contains 14 residues. The V gene's germline CDR1 is MNHNS and CDR2 SASEGT. CDR3 DNA sequence: TGTGCCAGCCGAGAGGACGGGGCGGGGTACGAGCAGTACTTC. It specifies CASREDGAGYEQYF.

This clonotype was seen many times. The chain carries TRBV19 and TRBJ1-2, with 8 positions matching TRBD1. This CDR3 is 13 amino acids long. Germline V gene sequence: CDR1 LNHDA, CDR2 SQIVND (reference sequence). V lost 5 bases, J lost 7 bases, and 6 bases stayed unmatched. The CDR3 nucleotides are TGTGCCAGTAGTCCAGGGGGCGTACGTGGCTACACCTTC. This encodes CASSPGGVRGYTF.

The chain is built from TRBV20-1 and TRBJ1-3; D is ambiguous. The CDR3 totals 14 residues. Germline V gene sequence: CDR1 DFQATT, CDR2 SNEGSKA (reference sequence). Trimming pared 1 base from V and 4 bases from J, leaving 11 bases between. This chain's CDR3 is CSARGGGPGNTIYF. The CDR3 nucleotides are TGCAGTGCTAGAGGGGGAGGGCCAGGAAACACCATATATTTT.

This clonotype was counted many times. The chain combines TRBV11-2 with TRBJ2-1; D ambiguous. CDR3 size: 15 residues. CDR1 is SGHAT and CDR2 is FQNNGV in the germline V gene. V was shortened by 5 bases and J by 2 bases, with 13 bases between the two germline ends. The CDR3 protein is CASSPPAVPYNEQFF. DNA of the CDR3: TGTGCCAGCAGCCCTCCGGCGGTTCCCTACAATGAGCAGTTCTTC.

This clonotype occurred many times. The rearrangement uses TRBV6-6 and TRBJ2-2; 7 positions agree with TRBD2. V was pared by 8 bases and J by 1 base, with 4 bases of the junction left unmatched. Germline V CDR1 and CDR2: MNHNY, SVGAGI (reference sequence). The CDR3 has 14 residues. CDR3 residues: CASAPGGNTGELFF. The CDR3 DNA reads as TGTGCCAGCGCTCCGGGGGGGAACACCGGGGAGCTGTTTTTT.

This clonotype appeared many times. CDR3 coding DNA: TGTGCCAGCAGCTTCACCTGGGACAGAATTTCTACGCAGTATTTT. Encoded protein: CASSFTWDRISTQYF. The chain couples TRBV7-2 to TRBJ2-3; 7 bases are a match to TRBD1. This CDR3 has 15 amino acids. The junction had 11 bases not matched to a gene; V was cut back by 3 bases and J by 8 bases. The germline gives CDR1 SGHTA, CDR2 FQGNSA.

This clonotype came up many times. In DNA, the CDR3 is TGCAGCGTTGATCCGAGACGGGGAGAAGCTTTCTTT. Translated, it gives CSVDPRRGEAFF. The chain links TRBV29-1 to TRBJ1-1; D is unclear. Germline V gene sequence: CDR1 SQVTM, CDR2 ANQGSEA. V lost 3 bases to trimming and J lost 8 bases, with 13 bases between them. There are 12 residues in the CDR3.

This clonotype was seen only a few times. This chain links TRBV28 with TRBJ2-7; D uncertain. In germline, CDR1 is MDHEN, CDR2 SYDVKM. Trimming shortened V by 10 bases and J by 2 bases, and 15 bases separated the two germline ends. The CDR3 is made up of 13 amino acids. The DNA of the CDR3 is TGTGCCATCTCACACCGAGGACCCTACGAGCAGTACTTC. Amino acids: CAISHRGPYEQYF.

This clonotype was seen at least ten times. The chain combines TRBV20-1 with TRBJ2-1, with 8 bases fitting TRBD2. The CDR3 spans 14 residues. Germline trimming cut 0 bases from V and 9 bases from J; bases unmatched to any gene: 7. Germline CDR1 reads DFQATT; CDR2 reads SNEGSKA (reference sequence). The CDR3 DNA is TGCAGTGCTAGAGATCGTGGACTAGCACGTGAGCAGTTCTTC. The encoded protein is CSARDRGLAREQFF.

This clonotype was picked up many times. The V call is TRBV6-2 or TRBV6-3, the J call TRBJ2-5; D remains unclear. The CDR3 is 16 amino acids. In germline, CDR1 is MNHEY, CDR2 SVGEGT. Trimming shortened V by 2 bases and J by 5 bases, and 18 bases separated the two germline ends. This CDR3 is CASSYDEASRPETQYF. Here the CDR3 DNA reads TGTGCCAGCAGTTACGATGAGGCCTCCCGACCGGAGACCCAGTACTTC.